A selection of T cell receptor beta chains follows, all from one sample in a study of OX40 agonist ivuxolimab in advanced cancers. The method was immunoSEQ multiplex PCR; TCRdb's version includes in-frame clones alone and lacks a portion of them. The sample has around 68,000 clones; approximately 89% are singletons. The sequenced sample was CD4+ or CD8+ T cells sorted from blood, obtained in a trial of the OX40 agonist ivuxolimab. The receptors shown here come from an adult with an advanced solid tumor such as melanoma, head and neck, liver or kidney cancer. Each CDR3 is given with its conserved first and last residue. The D gene is left open where the match is weak. Size tells how often a clone was seen (once, few, many) or the class of an expanded clone, and some rows leave it out.

d_call	clone_size	v_call	j_call	cdr3_aa	cdr3_nt
NA	NA	TRBV9	TRBJ2-7	CASSPRQTTYEQYF	TGTGCCAGCAGCCCTAGACAGACTACCTACGAGCAGTACTTC
TRBD2	NA	TRBV2	TRBJ2-2	CASSETSGILNTGELFF	TGTGCCAGCAGTGAAACTAGCGGGATCCTTAACACCGGGGAGCTGTTTTTT
TRBD1	NA	TRBV30	TRBJ1-6	CAWKTGGRSPLHF	TGTGCCTGGAAGACAGGGGGAAGATCACCCCTCCACTTT
NA	NA	TRBV29-1	TRBJ2-5	CSVRRGVETQYF	TGCAGCGTTCGAAGGGGTGTGGAGACCCAGTACTTC
NA	NA	TRBV29-1	TRBJ1-5	CSVGGGLNQPQHF	TGCAGCGTTGGTGGAGGGCTCAATCAGCCCCAGCATTTT
NA	NA	TRBV29-1	TRBJ2-5	CSVVRGVETQYF	TGCAGCGTTGTAAGGGGCGTAGAGACCCAGTACTTC
NA	NA	TRBV19	TRBJ2-7	CASSRSGDSSYEQYF	TGTGCCAGTAGTAGATCAGGGGATAGCTCCTACGAGCAGTACTTC
NA	NA	TRBV19	TRBJ1-5	CASRTRTPDQPQHF	TGTGCCAGTAGGACACGGACCCCAGATCAGCCCCAGCATTTT
TRBD1	NA	TRBV19	TRBJ2-5	CASSTRDRETQYF	TGTGCCAGTAGTACCAGGGACAGAGAGACCCAGTACTTC
NA	NA	TRBV9	TRBJ1-3	CASSPGPRSRSGNTIYF	TGTGCCAGCAGCCCCGGACCCCGTTCCCGCTCTGGAAACACCATATATTTT
NA	NA	TRBV30	TRBJ1-1	CAWSTPGLEAFF	TGTGCCTGGAGTACGCCGGGACTCGAAGCTTTCTTT
NA	once	TRBV10-3	TRBJ1-5	CAISDKGGEQPQHF	TGTGCCATCAGTGATAAGGGGGGGGAACAGCCCCAGCATTTT
TRBD1	NA	TRBV27	TRBJ1-5	CASSLRVRDRDEPQHF	TGTGCCAGCAGTTTAAGAGTCCGGGACAGGGATGAGCCCCAGCATTTT